This T cell receptor (beta chain) was sequenced during a study of T cell changes during pregnancy in multiple sclerosis (dated by TCRdb to about 2019). With regard to the full study: The study looked at changes in the T cell repertoire across pregnancy in women with multiple sclerosis.

Here V drops 5 bases and J drops 2 bases, and the junction holds 6 bases not matched to any gene. From the germline V gene (reference sequence), CDR1 is LNHNV and CDR2 is YYDKDF. The CDR3 runs 16 residues from the cysteine to the phenylalanine. Just CDR3 DNA is preserved here, 48 bases in frame from base 1. Library method: the immunoSEQ multiplex PCR assay. This is the immuneACCESS table as TCRdb keeps it, with only in-frame sequences that have V and J called. A part of the clones is gone; compared with another copy, unresolved V genes explain less than half, and the rest is unexplained. Here the sample has 56,000 or so clones; 90% occur a single time. The ten largest clones take up roughly 2% of the sample. Concerning this clone itself: Its antigen is still unknown. Per-nucleotide qualities are absent, and no much larger clonotype sits a single base away.

The chain uses TRBV15 and TRBJ2-4; the junction holds 10 bases that match TRBD2. Source: peripheral blood, taken in the first trimester of pregnancy. The sequence came from a female donor in good health, enrolled as a control in a pregnancy study. The DNA sequence is TGTGCCACCAGCCCTCGGACTAGCGGCACCAAAAACATTCAGTACTTC. Protein translation: CATSPRTSGTKNIQYF.